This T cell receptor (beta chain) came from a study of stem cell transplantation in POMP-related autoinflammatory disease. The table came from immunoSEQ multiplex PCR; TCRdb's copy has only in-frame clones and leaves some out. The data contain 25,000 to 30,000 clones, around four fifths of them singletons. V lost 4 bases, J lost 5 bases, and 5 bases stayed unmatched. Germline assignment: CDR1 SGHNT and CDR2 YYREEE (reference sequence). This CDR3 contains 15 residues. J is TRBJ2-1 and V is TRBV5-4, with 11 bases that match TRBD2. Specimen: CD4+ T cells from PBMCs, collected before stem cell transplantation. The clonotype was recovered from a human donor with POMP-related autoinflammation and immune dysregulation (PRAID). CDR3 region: CASSPGLAADNEQFF. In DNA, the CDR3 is TGTGCCAGCAGCCCGGGACTAGCGGCCGACAATGAGCAGTTCTTC.